This T cell receptor beta chain was observed in a study of siplizumab effects on memory and regulatory T cells. The study's findings and limits: Naive T cells were seemingly more diverse than memory cells, and major contributions to the alloresponse seemed to be made by them.

Sequencing was performed with immunoSEQ multiplex PCR; in TCRdb, only in-frame clones are kept and a portion is missing. The sample carries about 110,000 clones, approximately 92% recorded once. Concerning this clone: The target antigen is unknown.

The TCR originated in a human donor in good health. Input material: CD4+ T cells sorted from blood.

The CDR3 nucleotides are TGTGCCAGCAGTGAACAGGGCTCCGCTGGCTACACCTTC. It specifies CASSEQGSAGYTF. The rearrangement joins TRBV6-1 to TRBJ1-2; tentatively, D is TRBD1 (5 bases). V lost 2 bases and J 7 bases, leaving 11 bases between the germline ends. The germline gives CDR1 MNHNS, CDR2 SASEGT. This CDR3 region has 13 residues.